This T cell receptor (beta chain) was profiled in a study of blood T cell repertoires in COVID-19. Study-wide background: The United States, Italy and Spain supplied acute and convalescent COVID-19 samples. Sample material is recorded as cDNA or gDNA derived from T cells, B-cell-depleted T cells, or PBMCs.

CDR3 size: 15 residues. V was cut by 3 bases and J by 5 bases, with 19 bases left in between. The V gene's germline CDR1 is GTSNPN and CDR2 SVGIG (reference sequence). Some clones are missing from TCRdb's copy, which holds only in-frame ones; the method was immunoSEQ multiplex PCR. The table includes roughly 200,000 clones, 80% detected once. The source of this sequence is a man aged 60 to 69 with acute or convalescent COVID-19. The sequencing sample was made of peripheral blood. The chain couples TRBV30 to TRBJ2-5; maybe TRBD2 (6 bases). The CDR3 coding sequence is TGTGCCTGGAGCCCGGGGAACGGAGGGAGGGAGACCCAGTACTTC. This encodes CAWSPGNGGRETQYF.